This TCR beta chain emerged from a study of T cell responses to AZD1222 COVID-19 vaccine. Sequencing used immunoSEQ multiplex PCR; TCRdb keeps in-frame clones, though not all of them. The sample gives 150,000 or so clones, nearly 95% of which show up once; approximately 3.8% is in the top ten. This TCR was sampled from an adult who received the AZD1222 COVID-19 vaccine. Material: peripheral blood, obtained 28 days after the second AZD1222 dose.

CDR3 sequence (DNA): TGTGCCAGCAGTTTACTAGCGGGCACCTATGTCTACGAGCAGTACTTC. Amino acids: CASSLLAGTYVYEQYF. The rearrangement links TRBV28 to TRBJ2-7; 8 nucleotides agree with TRBD2. The CDR3 covers 16 residues. The trim removed 2 bases at V and 3 bases at J, leaving 9 bases unmatched. In germline, CDR1 is MDHEN, CDR2 SYDVKM.